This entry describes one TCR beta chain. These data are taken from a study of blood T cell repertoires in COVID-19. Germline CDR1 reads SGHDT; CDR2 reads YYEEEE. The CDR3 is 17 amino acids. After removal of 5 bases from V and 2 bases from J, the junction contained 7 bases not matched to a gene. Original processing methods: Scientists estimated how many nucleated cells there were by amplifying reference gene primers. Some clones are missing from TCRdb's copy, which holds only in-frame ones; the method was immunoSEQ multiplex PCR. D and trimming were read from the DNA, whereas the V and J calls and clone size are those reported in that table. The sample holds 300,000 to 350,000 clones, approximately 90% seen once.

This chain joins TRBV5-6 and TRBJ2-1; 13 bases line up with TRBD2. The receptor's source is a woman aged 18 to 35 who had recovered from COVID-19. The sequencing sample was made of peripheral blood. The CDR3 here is CASSFGTSGITYNEQFF. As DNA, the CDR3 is TGTGCCAGCAGTTTTGGGACTAGCGGGATTACCTACAATGAGCAGTTCTTC.